The 20 T cell receptor beta chains in this list originate from one sample, sequenced in a study of blood T cell repertoires in COVID-19. Data came from immunoSEQ multiplex PCR; TCRdb stores just in-frame clones and leaves some out. This sample has 330,000 or so clones, with over 85% found just once. Material: peripheral blood. These receptors all stem from a woman aged 60-75 years with COVID-19, enrolled during active disease.

The J gene is TRBJ1-2, the V gene TRBV5-6; 10 nucleotides line up with TRBD1. The CDR3 has 18 amino acids. V shed 3 bases, J shed 0 bases, and the junction held 11 bases outside the gene matches. CDR1 is SGHDT, CDR2 YYEEEE, per germline. This CDR3 reads CASSSLRQGASPNYGYTF. The CDR3 DNA is TGTGCCAGCAGCTCACTACGACAGGGGGCTTCGCCTAACTATGGCTACACCTTC.

V is TRBV5-1 and J is TRBJ1-2; 9 positions match TRBD1. Germline assignment: CDR1 SGHRS and CDR2 YFSETQ. This CDR3 spans 18 amino acids. Trimming removed 3 bases from V and 0 bases from J; junction bases left unmatched: 12. CDR3 nucleotide sequence: TGCGCCAGCAGCTACTCTGGGGGACAGGGTGTTACTAACTATGGCTACACCTTC. Protein product: CASSYSGGQGVTNYGYTF.

This chain connects TRBV27 to TRBJ1-6, with D perhaps TRBD1 (5 bases). V shed 5 bases and J shed 7 bases, with 15 bases lying between them. Germline V gene sequence: CDR1 MNHEY, CDR2 SMNVEV (reference sequence). This CDR3 is built from 15 residues. CDR3 coding DNA: TGTGCCAGCAGTCCGCTTCAGGGTAACAATTCACCCCTCCACTTT. Translating gives CASSPLQGNNSPLHF.

This clone was seen a single time. The chain has TRBV6-5 and TRBJ1-1; TRBD1 aligns across 10 bases. Germline trimming cut 7 bases from V and 3 bases from J; bases unmatched to any gene: 5. In germline, CDR1 is MNHEY, CDR2 SVGAGI. The CDR3 sequence is 14 residues long. CDR3 loop: CASIGTGDYTEAFF. Here the CDR3 DNA reads TGTGCCAGCATCGGGACAGGGGACTACACTGAAGCTTTCTTT.

This chain joins TRBV19 and TRBJ1-1; a weak D match, TRBD1 (6 bases). Between the trimmed V and J ends, which lost 5 bases and 1 base, there was a span of 11 bases. CDR3 length: 14 residues. The germline V gene encodes CDR1 LNHDA and CDR2 SQIVND (reference sequence). CDR3 nucleotides: TGTGCCAGTAGTTTGTCACAGGGGAACACTGAAGCTTTCTTT. Translated: CASSLSQGNTEAFF. The entire variable domain, with the rest obtained from reference TRBV19 and TRBJ1-1, is as follows: DGGITQSPKYLFRKEGQNVTLSCEQNLNHDAMYWYRQDPGQGLRLIYYSQIVNDFQKGDIAEGYSVSREKKESFPLTVTSAQKNPTAFYLCASSLSQGNTEAFFGQGTRLTVV.

This clone was observed once. V gene TRBV5-6 combines with J gene TRBJ2-5; weak D call: TRBD2 (6 bases). Trimming took off 4 bases at V and 0 bases at J, with 10 bases between the two ends. CDR3 length: 14 amino acids. Germline V gene data show CDR1 as SGHDT and CDR2 as YYEEEE. DNA of the CDR3: TGTGCCAGCAGCCCCCGGGAGTACCAAGAGACCCAGTACTTC. Translating it yields CASSPREYQETQYF.

The chain has TRBV25-1 and TRBJ1-2; D unresolved. The V gene's germline CDR1 is MGHDK and CDR2 SYGVNS. With 5 bases removed from V and 6 bases from J, the gap between germline ends came to 19 bases. The length of the CDR3 is 15 residues. This CDR3 is CASSWTGRAGHGYTF. The CDR3 region has the DNA TGTGCCAGCAGTTGGACCGGGCGGGCGGGTCATGGCTACACCTTC.

Here the CDR3 reads CASRTQGARTEAFF. In DNA form, the CDR3 reads TGTGCCAGTAGGACTCAGGGGGCGCGGACTGAAGCTTTCTTT. The rearrangement uses TRBV19 and TRBJ1-1; 8 bases fit TRBD1. The CDR3 spans 14 residues. Losses at the gene ends were 6 bases for V and 5 bases for J; bases not matched to a gene: 8. Germline loops: CDR1 LNHDA, CDR2 SQIVND (reference sequence).

The chain links TRBV2 to TRBJ2-7; TRBD2 is a possible D gene (6 bases). The CDR3 loop spans 14 amino acids. Germline lookup yields CDR1 SNHLY and CDR2 FYNNEI. Trimming took off 3 bases at V and 4 bases at J, with 13 bases between the two ends. In DNA, the CDR3 is TGTGCCAGCAGTGAGTGGAGAGGGACTTACGAGCAGTACTTC. It is translated as CASSEWRGTYEQYF.

CDR3 in amino acids: CASSQERGTGGPSGYNEQFF. DNA for the CDR3: TGCGCCAGCAGCCAAGAGCGGGGGACAGGGGGCCCGTCGGGATACAATGAGCAGTTCTTC. V gene TRBV4-1 combines with J gene TRBJ2-1; 12 bases map to TRBD1. The germline V gene encodes CDR1 MGHRA and CDR2 YSYEKL. CDR3 length: 20 residues. Trimming removed 0 bases from V and 4 bases from J; junction bases left unmatched: 13.

J is TRBJ1-2 and V is TRBV19; possibly TRBD1 for D (6 bases). The length of the CDR3 is 14 residues. The ends were cut back, 7 bases at V and 8 bases at J, with 20 bases in the middle. The V gene's germline CDR1 is LNHDA and CDR2 SQIVND (reference sequence). The CDR3 DNA reads TGTGCCAGTACTCCCCGACAGGTTTCTTACGGCTACACCTTC. Its protein product is CASTPRQVSYGYTF.

This chain connects TRBV9 to TRBJ2-1; 8 nucleotides line up with TRBD2. This CDR3 has 17 residues. Germline lookup yields CDR1 SGDLS and CDR2 YYNGEE. With V trimmed by 0 bases and J by 2 bases, 7 bases remained unmatched. The CDR3 DNA reads as TGTGCCAGCAGCGTAGCCTACACGGGGGGGACCTACAATGAGCAGTTCTTC. Translating gives CASSVAYTGGTYNEQFF.

The CDR3 coding sequence is TGTGCCAGCAGCTTACGGTCCGGGACAGGGGGCGCGGTAGAAGGCTACACCTTC. It yields the protein CASSLRSGTGGAVEGYTF. The rearrangement links TRBV7-6 to TRBJ1-2, with TRBD1 matching 12 bases. The CDR3 is 18 amino acids. Germline V gene sequence: CDR1 SGHVS, CDR2 FNYEAQ. V lost 2 bases and J lost 8; bases outside the gene matches: 15.

The chain combines TRBV5-1 with TRBJ2-1; the match to TRBD2 covers 7 bases. The V segment lost 2 bases and the J segment 8 bases; nucleotides outside the gene matches: 10. This CDR3 is 15 amino acids long. CDR1 and CDR2 from the germline V gene are SGHRS and YFSETQ. CDR3 loop: CASSFSWTSSDEQFF. CDR3 coding DNA: TGCGCCAGCAGCTTCTCGTGGACTAGTTCGGATGAGCAGTTCTTC.

In its sample, this clone was seen once. This chain uses TRBV7-9 with TRBJ1-3; D is unresolved. The CDR3 covers 15 residues. CDR1 is SEHNR, CDR2 FQNEAQ, per germline (reference sequence). V lost 1 base and J lost 0, with 7 bases in between. CDR3 DNA sequence: TGTGCCAGCAGCTTAGGGGCAGGCTCTGGAAACACCATATATTTT. This sequence encodes CASSLGAGSGNTIYF.

J is TRBJ2-1 and V is TRBV10-3; D perhaps matches TRBD1 (6 bases). Germline-derived CDR1 and CDR2 are ENHRY and SYGVKD. The CDR3 is 14 residues long. V was pared by 6 bases and J by 0 bases, with 9 bases between. The chain's CDR3 is CAIREDSSYNEQFF. The CDR3, as DNA: TGTGCCATCAGGGAGGACAGCTCCTACAATGAGCAGTTCTTC.

The chain uses TRBV14 and TRBJ2-3, with 9 bases aligning to TRBD2. CDR1 is SGHDN, CDR2 FVKESK, per germline. Unmatched junction bases numbered 9, after V lost 1 base and J lost 10 bases. The CDR3 is 15 residues long. The CDR3 protein is CASSQVLAGGSPQYF. DNA for the CDR3: TGTGCCAGCAGCCAAGTTCTGGCGGGGGGGAGTCCGCAGTATTTT. Full variable domain (outside the CDR3, taken from reference TRBV14 and TRBJ2-3): EAGVTQFPSHSVIEKGQTVTLRCDPISGHDNLYWYRRVMGKEIKFLLHFVKESKQDESGMPNNRFLAERTGGTYSTLKVQPAELEDSGVYFCASSQVLAGGSPQYFGPGTRLTVL.

This chain joins TRBV19 and TRBJ2-2; D perhaps matches TRBD2 (6 bases). Germline assignment: CDR1 LNHDA and CDR2 SQIVND (reference sequence). This CDR3 has 15 residues. The V gene lost 5 bases and the J gene lost 7 bases, with 17 bases spanning the gap. CDR3 sequence: CASSSFPGRNGELFF. The CDR3 DNA follows: TGTGCCAGTAGTTCCTTCCCGGGGAGGAACGGGGAGCTGTTTTTT.

J is TRBJ1-2 and V is TRBV5-1, with a weak D call TRBD1 (5 bases). This CDR3 is built from 14 residues. The V and J ends lost 7 bases and 8 bases respectively, with 21 bases between them. Germline V CDR1 and CDR2: SGHRS, YFSETQ. The DNA of the CDR3 is TGCGCCAGCGCCCGGTTAGTTGGGGCGGAGGGCTACACCTTC. Translated, it gives CASARLVGAEGYTF.

With regard to this clone: Other DNA sequences within the sample encode an identical CDR3. The V gene is TRBV12-3 or TRBV12-4, the J gene TRBJ1-1; D not certain. This CDR3 is built from 13 residues. V gave up 1 base and J gave up 2 bases, with 5 bases separating them. CDR3 nucleotides: TGTGCCAGCAGTTTAGGGCTTAACACTGAAGCTTTCTTT. It codes for CASSLGLNTEAFF.